These 10 T cell receptor beta chains came from one sample sequenced in a study of response to subunit inactivated influenza vaccine. MiXCR was run by TCRdb on the RT-PCR reads, yielding one entry per CDR3 protein. The data contain some 800,000 distinct CDR3 sequences, 21% of them singletons. This sample comprised PBMCs from blood, obtained roughly 5 days after vaccination. The receptors originated from a man aged 50 to 60 who received an inactivated influenza vaccine.

This clonotype was recorded a few times. The gene calls are TRBV9 and TRBJ1-3; D may be TRBD1 (6 bases). Trimming shortened V by 0 bases and J by 0 bases, and 13 bases separated the two germline ends. CDR3 length: 17 residues. Germline V CDR1 and CDR2: SGDLS, YYNGEE. CDR3: CASSVVGQRISGNTIYF. Written as DNA, the CDR3 is TGTGCCAGCAGCGTAGTTGGACAGCGAATCTCTGGAAACACCATATATTTT.

There are a few counts of this clonotype. J is TRBJ2-4 and V is TRBV7-2; 11 nucleotides agree with TRBD2. V shed 6 bases and J 7 bases; nucleotides not matched to a gene: 8. Germline V CDR1 and CDR2: SGHTA, FQGNSA. CDR3 length equals 15 residues. CDR3 nucleotides: TGTGCCAGCAGGCCCACTAGCGGGAGCAGGAACATTCAGTACTTC. Protein sequence: CASRPTSGSRNIQYF.

The V and J genes are TRBV6-2 or TRBV6-3 and TRBJ2-5; D may correspond to TRBD1 or TRBD2 (5 bases each). Germline loops: CDR1 MNHEY, CDR2 SVGEGT. The CDR3 has 15 amino acids. The V gene lost 5 bases and the J gene lost 5 bases, with 18 bases spanning the gap. CDR3 protein: CASSQRDPSRETQYF. CDR3 DNA sequence: TGTGCCAGCAGTCAAAGGGACCCTAGCCGCGAGACCCAGTACTTC.

The chain joins TRBV4-3 to TRBJ2-3; D call uncertain. Germline lookup yields CDR1 LGHNA and CDR2 YSLEER. The ends were cut back, 2 bases at V and 6 bases at J, with 9 bases in the middle. This CDR3 has 13 residues. The CDR3 protein is CASSQTVRDTQYF. The CDR3 nucleotides read TGCGCCAGCAGCCAAACCGTGCGCGATACGCAGTATTTT.

In DNA form, the CDR3 reads TGCGCCAGCAGCGTGTTCAGGGGGCGAAACACCGGGGAGCTGTTTTTT. It codes for CASSVFRGRNTGELFF. The V call is TRBV5-1, the J call TRBJ2-2; TRBD1 matches 8 bases. There are 16 residues in the CDR3. CDR1 SGHRS and CDR2 YFSETQ come from the germline V gene. Trimming removed 4 bases from V and 2 bases from J; junction bases left unmatched: 7.

The chain recombines TRBV7-2 with TRBJ2-1; D uncertain. V lost 0 bases to trimming and J lost 0 bases, with 9 bases between them. The CDR3 is made up of 16 amino acids. Looked up from germline, CDR1 is SGHTA and CDR2 is FQGNSA. The CDR3 loop reads CASSLAGMSSYNEQFF. In nucleotides, the CDR3 is TGTGCCAGCAGCTTAGCAGGCATGAGCTCCTACAATGAGCAGTTCTTC.

This clonotype has more than one count but fewer than ten. The CDR3 DNA sequence: TGTGCCAGCAGCCGGCCGGGAGAGATGGCAGATACGCAGTATTTT. This translates into CASSRPGEMADTQYF. The chain is built from TRBV7-2 and TRBJ2-3; D may be TRBD2 (6 bases). V was shortened by 5 bases and J by 4 bases, with 16 bases between the two germline ends. Germline V gene sequence: CDR1 SGHTA, CDR2 FQGNSA. The CDR3 totals 15 residues.

As to this clonotype: A much larger clone sits a single nucleotide away, making a read error possible. The chain couples TRBV5-5 to TRBJ2-3; maybe TRBD1 (5 bases). CDR3 length: 14 amino acids. Germline CDR1 and CDR2: SGHKS and YYEKEE (reference sequence). CDR3 in DNA: TGTACCAGCAGCTTGGGGCTACGCACAGATACGCAGTATTTT. Its translation is CTSSLGLRTDTQYF.

The table lists this clonotype with a count of one. The rearrangement links TRBV4-3 to TRBJ2-3; D is uncertain. The germline CDR1 and CDR2 sequences are LGHNA and YSLEER. The length of the CDR3 is 16 residues. V gave up 3 bases and J gave up 2 bases, with 15 bases separating them. CDR3 loop: CASSQSMPGVTDTQYF. DNA for the CDR3: TGCGCCAGCAGCCAGAGTATGCCGGGCGTCACAGATACGCAGTATTTT.

This chain joins TRBV19 and TRBJ2-5; TRBD2 aligns across 7 bases. Germline V CDR1 and CDR2: LNHDA, SQIVND (reference sequence). The CDR3 has 14 residues. Trimming removed 3 bases from V and 5 bases from J; junction bases left unmatched: 6. CDR3 loop: CASSMRGTRETQYF. CDR3 in DNA: TGTGCCAGTAGTATGCGGGGGACCAGGGAGACCCAGTACTTC. The complete variable domain, with remaining parts taken from reference TRBV19 and TRBJ2-5, reads DGGITQSPKYLFRKEGQNVTLSCEQNLNHDAMYWYRQDPGQGLRLIYYSQIVNDFQKGDIAEGYSVSREKKESFPLTVTSAQKNPTAFYLCASSMRGTRETQYFGPGTRLLVL.